Shown below are 3 T cell receptor beta chains from a single sample sequenced in a study of OX40 agonist ivuxolimab in advanced cancers. Assay used: immunoSEQ multiplex PCR; TCRdb lists only in-frame clones, some missing. The table records tens of thousands of clones, roughly 80% of them present only once. The source was CD4+ or CD8+ T cells sorted from blood, collected in a trial of the OX40 agonist ivuxolimab. Source of these receptors: an adult with an advanced solid tumor such as melanoma, head and neck, liver or kidney cancer.

This chain joins TRBV2 and TRBJ1-5; D ambiguous. This CDR3 comprises 14 residues. V lost 3 bases to trimming and J lost 7 bases, with 13 bases between them. CDR1 and CDR2 (germline): SNHLY, FYNNEI. The CDR3 sequence is CASSDVSVLQPQHF. CDR3 coding DNA: TGTGCCAGCAGTGATGTGAGCGTTTTACAGCCCCAGCATTTT. Full variable domain (rest looked up from reference TRBV2 and TRBJ1-5): EPEVTQTPSHQVTQMGQEVILRCVPISNHLYFYWYRQILGQKVEFLVSFYNNEISEKSEIFDDQFSVERPDGSNFTLKIRSTKLEDSAMYFCASSDVSVLQPQHFGDGTRLSIL.

The chain recombines TRBV7-2 with TRBJ1-4; TRBD1 matches at 7 bases. The CDR3 consists of 15 residues. Germline values: CDR1 SGHTA, CDR2 FQGNSA. V was pared by 4 bases and J by 2 bases, with 4 bases of the junction left unmatched. CDR3 protein: CASSWRGQTNEKLFF. CDR3 DNA sequence: TGTGCCAGCAGCTGGAGGGGGCAGACTAATGAAAAACTGTTTTTT.

The rearrangement joins TRBV18 to TRBJ1-2; a weak D match, TRBD1 (5 bases). The length of the CDR3 is 18 residues. The germline V gene encodes CDR1 KGHSH and CDR2 LQKENI. V dropped 1 base and J dropped 10 bases, with 28 bases sitting between them. This CDR3 reads CASSPRYVRAVAGGSYTF. The CDR3 coding sequence is TGTGCCAGCTCACCACGATACGTCAGGGCCGTCGCGGGTGGATCCTACACCTTC.